Below are 5 T cell receptor beta chains sequenced from a single sample in a study of cytomegalovirus exposure and HLA in healthy donors. The PCR contained 60 Vbeta and 13 Jbeta primers. Data came from immunoSEQ multiplex PCR; TCRdb stores just in-frame clones and leaves some out. The sample lists under 130,000 clones, nearly 85% seen once, with 5.5% to 7% in the top ten. The sequenced sample consisted of PBMCs. The receptors shown here come from a man in his late teens or twenties in good health and CMV-seronegative.

CDR3 in DNA: TGTGCCAGGTCGACAGGGGGCCCCACCGGGCTTAACTATGGCTACACCTTC. Its translation is CARSTGGPTGLNYGYTF. The rearrangement uses TRBV2 and TRBJ1-2; 10 bases line up with TRBD1. The germline gives CDR1 SNHLY, CDR2 FYNNEI. There are 17 residues in the CDR3. The trim removed 9 bases at V and 1 base at J, leaving 14 bases unmatched.

The V gene is TRBV10-1, the J gene TRBJ2-2, with 10 bases identical to TRBD2. Germline CDR1 reads WNHNN; CDR2 reads SYGVQD (reference sequence). With 0 bases clipped from V and 4 bases from J, the junction kept 5 bases outside the gene matches. The CDR3 runs 17 residues. The CDR3 protein is CASSESPSGRATGELFF. The CDR3 nucleotides read TGCGCCAGCAGTGAGTCACCTAGCGGGAGAGCCACCGGGGAGCTGTTTTTT.

V and J are TRBV27 and TRBJ1-2, with 7 positions matching TRBD1. The CDR3 has 13 amino acids. The V and J ends lost 2 bases and 7 bases, in that order; junction bases with no gene match: 4. Per the germline V gene, CDR1 is MNHEY and CDR2 is SMNVEV (reference sequence). Here the CDR3 reads CASSLRGLGGYTF. For the CDR3, the DNA is TGTGCCAGCAGTTTAAGGGGGCTGGGTGGCTACACCTTC.

This chain uses TRBV15 with TRBJ2-1; D call uncertain. The CDR3 has 13 residues. From germline, CDR1 is LNHNV and CDR2 YYDKDF (reference sequence). The ends were cut back, 1 base at V and 4 bases at J, with 5 bases in the middle. The CDR3 spells CATSRVQYNEQFF. DNA of the CDR3: TGTGCCACCAGCAGAGTACAGTACAATGAGCAGTTCTTC.

The chain has TRBV27 and TRBJ1-4; D possibly corresponds to TRBD1 (6 bases). The CDR3 spans 14 residues. The V and J ends lost 5 bases and 7 bases respectively, with 14 bases between them. Germline V gene sequence: CDR1 MNHEY, CDR2 SMNVEV (reference sequence). As DNA, the CDR3 is TGTGCCAGCAGTCTTTTGACAGGCGCTGAAAAACTGTTTTTT. Translated, it gives CASSLLTGAEKLFF.